The 14 T cell receptor beta chains below all came from one sample that was sequenced in a study of cytomegalovirus exposure and HLA in healthy donors. Researchers ran the PCR with 60 Vbeta and 13 Jbeta primers. Profiling relied on immunoSEQ multiplex PCR, and the TCRdb table lists in-frame clones only, not all of them. The table includes about 190,000 clones, approximately 12% detected once. What was sequenced was PBMCs. Receptors originate from a man aged 45-65 years in good health and CMV-seropositive.

This clone was seen a few times. The chain employs TRBV7-2 and TRBJ1-1; 11 bases fit TRBD1. Losses at the gene ends were 5 bases for V and 3 bases for J; bases not matched to a gene: 5. The CDR3 runs to 15 residues. Germline V lookup: CDR1 SGHTA, CDR2 FQGNSA. The CDR3 region has the DNA TGTGCCAGCAGCCCCGGGACAGGGGGGTACACTGAAGCTTTCTTT. Translating it yields CASSPGTGGYTEAFF.

This clone came up once. The rearrangement uses TRBV9 and TRBJ2-4; 7 positions match TRBD1. From germline, CDR1 is SGDLS and CDR2 YYNGEE. The CDR3 contains 16 residues. J gave up 3 bases and V 0 bases, and 6 bases lay outside the gene matches. Here the CDR3 DNA reads TGTGCCAGCAGCGTAGATGAGGGGGCGTTCAAAAACATTCAGTACTTC. As protein: CASSVDEGAFKNIQYF. The complete variable domain, with remaining parts taken from reference TRBV9 and TRBJ2-4, reads DSGVTQTPKHLITATGQRVTLRCSPRSGDLSVYWYQQSLDQGLQFLIQYYNGEERAKGNILERFSAQQFPDLHSELNLSSLELGDSALYFCASSVDEGAFKNIQYFGAGTRLSVL.

This clone was observed a handful of times. The chain is built from TRBV5-1 and TRBJ1-3; D remains unclear. The CDR3 has 13 residues. Germline V CDR1 and CDR2: SGHRS, YFSETQ. The ends were cut back, 2 bases at V and 0 bases at J, with 3 bases in the middle. CDR3 region: CASSFNSGNTIYF. Here the CDR3 DNA reads TGCGCCAGCAGCTTCAACTCTGGAAACACCATATATTTT.

This clone was observed a few times. V is TRBV7-8 and J is TRBJ2-2, with 8 bases aligning to TRBD1. The V segment lost 5 bases and the J segment 5 bases; nucleotides outside the gene matches: 4. Germline V CDR1 and CDR2: SGHVS, FQNEAQ. CDR3 length: 14 residues. CDR3 DNA sequence: TGTGCCAGCAGCGGACAGGGATGGACCGGGGAGCTGTTTTTT. Amino acid sequence: CASSGQGWTGELFF.

The chain is built from TRBV6-1 and TRBJ1-1; D not resolved. Germline loops: CDR1 MNHNS, CDR2 SASEGT. V lost 6 bases and J lost 1, with 9 bases in between. The length of the CDR3 is 13 residues. In DNA form, the CDR3 reads TGTGCCAGCAGCCCCTACAGGAACACTGAAGCTTTCTTT. This sequence encodes CASSPYRNTEAFF.

This clone was counted only a few times. DNA of the CDR3: TGTGCCAGCAGTCTTAACTTGAACACTGAAGCTTTCTTT. This codes for CASSLNLNTEAFF. The rearrangement uses TRBV2 and TRBJ1-1; no definite D call. This CDR3 has 13 residues. With 5 bases removed from V and 0 bases from J, the gap between germline ends came to 7 bases. Germline loops: CDR1 SNHLY, CDR2 FYNNEI.

J is TRBJ2-4 and V is TRBV11-2; a weak D match, TRBD1 (6 bases). The germline CDR1 and CDR2 sequences are SGHAT and FQNNGV. The CDR3 runs 15 residues. V was pared by 1 base and J by 4 bases, with 11 bases between. This chain's CDR3 is CASSLGTGRKNIQYF. The CDR3 DNA sequence: TGTGCCAGCAGCTTAGGAACAGGGAGAAAAAACATTCAGTACTTC.

The chain employs TRBV4-3 and TRBJ1-2; maybe TRBD1 (5 bases). The CDR3 runs to 15 residues. Trimming pared 0 bases from V and 6 bases from J, leaving 14 bases between. The germline V gene has CDR1 LGHNA and CDR2 YSLEER. CDR3 DNA sequence: TGCGCCAGCAGCCAAGAAGGCAGGGTATCCAATGGCTACACCTTC. It translates to CASSQEGRVSNGYTF.

J is TRBJ1-2 and V is TRBV10-3; the D gene is possibly TRBD1 (5 bases). Germline V gene lookup returns CDR1 ENHRY and CDR2 SYGVKD. This CDR3 contains 14 residues. The V end was cut by 2 bases, the J end by 4 bases, with 11 bases between. CDR3 sequence (DNA): TGTGCCATCAGTGAGGGGGCGGGGCCCTATGGCTACACCTTC. Translating gives CAISEGAGPYGYTF.

This rearrangement joins TRBV11-3 to TRBJ2-5; 10 nucleotides match TRBD2. The trim removed 4 bases at V and 3 bases at J, leaving 2 bases unmatched. The CDR3 extends over 14 amino acids. Germline V gene lookup returns CDR1 SGHNT and CDR2 YENEEA. In nucleotides, the CDR3 is TGTGCCAGCAGCTCTAGCGGGGGAAAAGAGACCCAGTACTTC. Protein product: CASSSSGGKETQYF.

V and J are TRBV2 and TRBJ2-7; D may be TRBD2 (5 bases). The CDR3 runs to 11 residues. CDR1 is SNHLY, CDR2 FYNNEI, per germline. Between the trimmed V and J ends, which lost 7 bases and 3 bases, there was a span of 7 bases. The CDR3 reads CASMGDYEQYV. In DNA, the CDR3 is TGTGCCAGCATGGGAGACTACGAGCAGTACGTC.

This clone was counted only a few times. CDR3 residues: CASSYSKNILGEKLFF. The CDR3 bases are TGTGCCAGCAGTTACTCGAAAAATATCCTCGGTGAAAAACTGTTTTTT. V and J are TRBV6-5 and TRBJ1-4; D remains unclear. The CDR3 sequence is 16 residues long. V was trimmed by 0 bases and J by 7 bases, leaving 15 bases between them. Germline CDR1 is MNHEY and CDR2 is SVGAGI.

This clone was seen a few times. The chain has TRBV5-8 and TRBJ2-3; 9 positions agree with TRBD1. Germline values: CDR1 SGHTS, CDR2 YDEGEE. V gave up 4 bases and J gave up 5 bases; unmatched junction bases: 8. The CDR3 loop spans 15 amino acids. The CDR3 here is CASSLTGTGLDTQYF. The CDR3 DNA reads as TGTGCCAGCAGCCTAACCGGGACAGGGTTAGATACGCAGTATTTT. The full variable domain, its missing parts supplied by reference TRBV5-8 and TRBJ2-3, is EAGVTQSPTHLIKTRGQQATLRCSPISGHTSVYWYQQALGLGLQFLLWYDEGEERNRGNFPPRFSGRQFPNYSSELNVNALELEDSALYLCASSLTGTGLDTQYFGPGTRLTVL.

This clone has a handful of counts. The chain is built from TRBV6-1 and TRBJ1-6, with a weak D call TRBD1 (5 bases). Between the trimmed V and J ends, which lost 8 bases and 7 bases, there was a span of 12 bases. The CDR3 consists of 13 residues. CDR1 MNHNS and CDR2 SASEGT come from the germline V gene. The CDR3 nucleotides read TGTGCCAGCCGAACAGGAGTCAATTCACCCCTCCACTTT. It yields the protein CASRTGVNSPLHF.